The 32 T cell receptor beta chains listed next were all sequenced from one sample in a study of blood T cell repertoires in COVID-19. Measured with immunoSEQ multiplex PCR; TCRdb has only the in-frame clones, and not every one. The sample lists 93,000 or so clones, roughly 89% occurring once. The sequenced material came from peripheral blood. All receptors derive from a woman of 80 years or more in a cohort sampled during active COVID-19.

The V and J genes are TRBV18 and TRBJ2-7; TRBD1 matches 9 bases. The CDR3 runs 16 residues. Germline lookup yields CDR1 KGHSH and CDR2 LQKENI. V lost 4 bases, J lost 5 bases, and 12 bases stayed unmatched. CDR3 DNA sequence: TGTGCCAGCTCACAGCTATTGGACAGGGGTTACGACGAGCAGTACTTC. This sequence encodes CASSQLLDRGYDEQYF.

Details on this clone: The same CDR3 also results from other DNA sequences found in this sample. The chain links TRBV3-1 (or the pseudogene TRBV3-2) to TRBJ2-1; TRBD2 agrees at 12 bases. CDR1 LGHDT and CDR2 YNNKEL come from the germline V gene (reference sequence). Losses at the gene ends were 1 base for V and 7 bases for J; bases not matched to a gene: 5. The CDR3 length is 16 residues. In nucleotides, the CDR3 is TGTGCCAGCAGCCAAGCCGGGACTAGCGGGTCTAATGAGCAGTTCTTC. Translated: CASSQAGTSGSNEQFF.

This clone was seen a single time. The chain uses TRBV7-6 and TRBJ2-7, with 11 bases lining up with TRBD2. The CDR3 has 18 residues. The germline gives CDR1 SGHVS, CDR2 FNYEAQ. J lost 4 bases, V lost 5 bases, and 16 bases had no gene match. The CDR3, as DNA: TGTGCCAGCAGCCCTTTCCTAGCGGGAGGTACCGAGTTATACGAGCAGTACTTC. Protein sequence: CASSPFLAGGTELYEQYF. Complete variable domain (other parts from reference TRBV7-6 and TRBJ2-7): GAGVSQSPRYKVTKRGQDVALRCDPISGHVSLYWYRQALGQGPEFLTYFNYEAQQDKSGLPNDRFSAERPEGSISTLTIQRTEQRDSAMYRCASSPFLAGGTELYEQYFGPGTRLTVT.

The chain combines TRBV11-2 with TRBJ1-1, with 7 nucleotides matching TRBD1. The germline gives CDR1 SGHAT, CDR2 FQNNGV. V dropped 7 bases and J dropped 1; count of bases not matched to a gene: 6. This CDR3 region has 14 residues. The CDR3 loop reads CASISRDRNTEAFF. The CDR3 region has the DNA TGTGCCAGCATTAGCCGGGACAGGAACACTGAAGCTTTCTTT.

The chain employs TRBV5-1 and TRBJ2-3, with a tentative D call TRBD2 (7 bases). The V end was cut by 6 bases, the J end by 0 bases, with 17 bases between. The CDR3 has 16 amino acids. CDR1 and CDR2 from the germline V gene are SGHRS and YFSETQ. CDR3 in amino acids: CASTPAGASSTDTQYF. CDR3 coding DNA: TGCGCCAGCACCCCGGCGGGGGCCTCTAGCACAGATACGCAGTATTTT.

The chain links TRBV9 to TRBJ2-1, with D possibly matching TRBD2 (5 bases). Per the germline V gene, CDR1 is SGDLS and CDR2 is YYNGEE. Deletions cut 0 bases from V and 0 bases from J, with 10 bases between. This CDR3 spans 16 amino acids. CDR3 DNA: TGTGCCAGCAGCGTAGGAAACGGGATCTCCTACAATGAGCAGTTCTTC. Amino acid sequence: CASSVGNGISYNEQFF.

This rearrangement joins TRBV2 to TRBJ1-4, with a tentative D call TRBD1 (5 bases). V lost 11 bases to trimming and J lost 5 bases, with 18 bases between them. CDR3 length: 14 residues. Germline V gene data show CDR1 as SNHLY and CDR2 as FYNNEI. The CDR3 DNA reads TGTGCCGGAACTACAGGTCTTAAGAATGAAAAACTGTTTTTT. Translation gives CAGTTGLKNEKLFF.

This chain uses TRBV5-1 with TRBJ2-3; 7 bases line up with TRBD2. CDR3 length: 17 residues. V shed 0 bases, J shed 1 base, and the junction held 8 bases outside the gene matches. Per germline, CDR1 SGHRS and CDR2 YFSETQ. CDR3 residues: CASSLEGGGAGTDTQYF. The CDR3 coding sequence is TGCGCCAGCAGCTTGGAGGGCGGGGGTGCGGGCACAGATACGCAGTATTTT.

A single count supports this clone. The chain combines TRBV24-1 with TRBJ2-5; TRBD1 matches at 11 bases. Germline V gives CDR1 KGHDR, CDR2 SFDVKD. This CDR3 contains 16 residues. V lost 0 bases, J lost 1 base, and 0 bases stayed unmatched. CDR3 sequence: CATSDLGTGGQETQYF. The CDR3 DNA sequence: TGTGCCACCAGTGATTTGGGGACAGGGGGCCAAGAGACCCAGTACTTC.

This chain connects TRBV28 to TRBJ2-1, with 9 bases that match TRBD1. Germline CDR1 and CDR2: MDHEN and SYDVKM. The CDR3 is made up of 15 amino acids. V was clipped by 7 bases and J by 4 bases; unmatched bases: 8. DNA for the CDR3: TGTGCCAGCATATTAGGGGGACAGGGTTACAATGAGCAGTTCTTC. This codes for CASILGGQGYNEQFF.

CDR3 loop: CASSSAGRNIDGYTF. The CDR3 DNA reads as TGCGCCAGCAGCTCGGCGGGCAGAAACATCGATGGCTACACCTTC. The V call is TRBV5-1, the J call TRBJ1-2; D uncertain. V was cut by 3 bases and J by 6 bases, with 18 bases left in between. Germline V gene lookup returns CDR1 SGHRS and CDR2 YFSETQ. The length of the CDR3 is 15 residues.

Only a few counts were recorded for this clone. For the CDR3, the DNA is TGTGCCACCAGTATGGGACAGGGGAACACAGATACGCAGTATTTT. It translates to CATSMGQGNTDTQYF. This sequence joins TRBV24-1 and TRBJ2-3; TRBD1 matches at 10 bases. The CDR3 consists of 15 residues. Germline V gene data show CDR1 as KGHDR and CDR2 as SFDVKD. J gave up 2 bases and V 6 bases, and 4 bases lay outside the gene matches.

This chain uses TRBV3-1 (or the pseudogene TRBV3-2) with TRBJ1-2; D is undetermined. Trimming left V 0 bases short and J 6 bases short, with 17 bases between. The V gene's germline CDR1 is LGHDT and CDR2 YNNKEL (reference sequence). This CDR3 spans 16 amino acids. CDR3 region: CASSQDFPTGINGYTF. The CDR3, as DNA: TGTGCCAGCAGCCAAGATTTTCCGACGGGGATTAATGGCTACACCTTC.

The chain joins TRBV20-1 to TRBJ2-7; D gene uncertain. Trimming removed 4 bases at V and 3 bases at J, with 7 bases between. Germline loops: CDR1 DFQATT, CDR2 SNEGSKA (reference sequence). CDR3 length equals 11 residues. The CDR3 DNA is TGCAGTGCTATTTACGGCTACGAGCAGTACTTC. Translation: CSAIYGYEQYF.

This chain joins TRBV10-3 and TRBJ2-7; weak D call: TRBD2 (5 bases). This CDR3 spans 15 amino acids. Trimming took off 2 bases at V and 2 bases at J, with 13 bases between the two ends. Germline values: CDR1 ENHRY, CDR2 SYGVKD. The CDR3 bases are TGTGCCATCAGTGAGGGGAGTCGCAACACCTACGAGCAGTACTTC. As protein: CAISEGSRNTYEQYF.

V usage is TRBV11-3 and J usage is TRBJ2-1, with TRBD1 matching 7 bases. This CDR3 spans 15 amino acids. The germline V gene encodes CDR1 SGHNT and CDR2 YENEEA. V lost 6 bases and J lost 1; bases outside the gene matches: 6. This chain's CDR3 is CASSLNRGSYNEQFF. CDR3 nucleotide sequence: TGTGCCAGCAGTCTAAACAGGGGTTCCTACAATGAGCAGTTCTTC.

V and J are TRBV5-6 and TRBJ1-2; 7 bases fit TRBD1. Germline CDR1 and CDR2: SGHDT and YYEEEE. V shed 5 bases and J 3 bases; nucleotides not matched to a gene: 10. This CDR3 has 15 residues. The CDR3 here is CASSFRQGLDYGYTF. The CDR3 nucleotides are TGTGCCAGCAGTTTCCGACAGGGCTTGGACTATGGCTACACCTTC. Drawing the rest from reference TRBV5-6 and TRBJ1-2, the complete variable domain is DAGVTQSPTHLIKTRGQQVTLRCSPKSGHDTVSWYQQALGQGPQFIFQYYEEEERQRGNFPDRFSGHQFPNYSSELNVNALLLGDSALYLCASSFRQGLDYGYTFGSGTRLTVV.

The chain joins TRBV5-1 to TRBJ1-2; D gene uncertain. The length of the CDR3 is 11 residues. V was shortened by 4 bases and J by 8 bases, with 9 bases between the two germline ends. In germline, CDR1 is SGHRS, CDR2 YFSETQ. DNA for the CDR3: TGCGCCAGCAGCGCGGAGGTGGGCTACACCTTC. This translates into CASSAEVGYTF. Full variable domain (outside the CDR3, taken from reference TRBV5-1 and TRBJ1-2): KAGVTQTPRYLIKTRGQQVTLSCSPISGHRSVSWYQQTPGQGLQFLFEYFSETQRNKGNFPGRFSGRQFSNSRSEMNVSTLELGDSALYLCASSAEVGYTFGSGTRLTVV.

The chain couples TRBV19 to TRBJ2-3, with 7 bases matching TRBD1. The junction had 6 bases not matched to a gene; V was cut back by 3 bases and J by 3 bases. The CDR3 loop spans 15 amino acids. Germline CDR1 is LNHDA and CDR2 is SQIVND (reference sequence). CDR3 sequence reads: CASSIPGQPTDTQYF. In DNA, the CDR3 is TGTGCCAGTAGTATCCCGGGACAGCCTACAGATACGCAGTATTTT.

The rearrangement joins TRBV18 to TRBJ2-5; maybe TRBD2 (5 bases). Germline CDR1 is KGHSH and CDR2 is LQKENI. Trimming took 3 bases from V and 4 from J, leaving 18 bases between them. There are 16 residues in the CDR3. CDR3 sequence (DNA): TGTGCCAGCTCACCTATACTAGATTTAATGCGAGAGACCCAGTACTTC. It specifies CASSPILDLMRETQYF.

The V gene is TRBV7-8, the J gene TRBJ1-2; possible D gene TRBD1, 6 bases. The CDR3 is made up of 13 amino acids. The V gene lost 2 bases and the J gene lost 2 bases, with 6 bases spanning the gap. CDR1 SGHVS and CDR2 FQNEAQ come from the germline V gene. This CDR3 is CASSLRGNYGYTF. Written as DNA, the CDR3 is TGTGCCAGCAGCTTAAGGGGGAACTATGGCTACACCTTC.

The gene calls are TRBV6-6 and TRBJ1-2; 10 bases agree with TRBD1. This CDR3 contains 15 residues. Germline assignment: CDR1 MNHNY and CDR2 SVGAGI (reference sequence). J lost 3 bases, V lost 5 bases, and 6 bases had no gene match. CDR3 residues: CASSGRQGADYGYTF. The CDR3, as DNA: TGTGCCAGCAGTGGGAGACAGGGGGCTGACTATGGCTACACCTTC.

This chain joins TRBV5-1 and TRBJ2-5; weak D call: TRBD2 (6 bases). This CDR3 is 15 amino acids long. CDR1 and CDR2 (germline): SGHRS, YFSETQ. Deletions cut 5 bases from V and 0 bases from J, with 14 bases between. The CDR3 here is CASSVAGSYQETQYF. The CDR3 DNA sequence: TGCGCCAGCAGTGTGGCGGGATCGTACCAAGAGACCCAGTACTTC.

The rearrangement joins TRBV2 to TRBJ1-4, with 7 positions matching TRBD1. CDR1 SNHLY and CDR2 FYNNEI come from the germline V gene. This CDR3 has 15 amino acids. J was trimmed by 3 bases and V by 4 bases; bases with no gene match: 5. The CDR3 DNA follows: TGTGCCAGCAGTGTCCAGGGGGTCCCTAATGAAAAACTGTTTTTT. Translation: CASSVQGVPNEKLFF.

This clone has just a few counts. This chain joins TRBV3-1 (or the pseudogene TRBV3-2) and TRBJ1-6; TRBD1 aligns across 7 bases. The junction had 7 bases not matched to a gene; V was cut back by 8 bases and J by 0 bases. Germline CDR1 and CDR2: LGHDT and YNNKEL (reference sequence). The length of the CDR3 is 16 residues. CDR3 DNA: TGTGCCAGCCGGACAGGTATCAACTCCTATAATTCACCCCTCCACTTT. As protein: CASRTGINSYNSPLHF.

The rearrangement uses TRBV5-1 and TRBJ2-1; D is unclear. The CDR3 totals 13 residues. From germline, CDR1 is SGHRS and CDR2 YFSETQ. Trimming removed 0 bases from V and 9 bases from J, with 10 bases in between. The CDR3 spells CASSLGLLIEQFF. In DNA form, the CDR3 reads TGCGCCAGCAGCTTGGGACTTCTAATTGAGCAGTTCTTC.

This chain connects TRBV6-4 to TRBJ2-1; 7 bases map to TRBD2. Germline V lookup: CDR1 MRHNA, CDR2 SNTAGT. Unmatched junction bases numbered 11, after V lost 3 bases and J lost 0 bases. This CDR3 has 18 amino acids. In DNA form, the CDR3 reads TGTGCCAGCAGTGAGGGGGGAGGGCGGACTAGCTCCTACAATGAGCAGTTCTTC. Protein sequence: CASSEGGGRTSSYNEQFF.

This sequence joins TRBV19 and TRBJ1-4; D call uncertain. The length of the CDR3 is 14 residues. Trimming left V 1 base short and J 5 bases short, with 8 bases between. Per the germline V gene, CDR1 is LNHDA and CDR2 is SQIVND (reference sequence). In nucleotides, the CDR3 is TGTGCCAGTAGTATAGGGCCGGGGAATGAAAAACTGTTTTTT. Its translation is CASSIGPGNEKLFF.

The CDR3 region has the DNA TGTGCCAGCAGCAGGACAGGTTATGGCTACACCTTC. Its translation is CASSRTGYGYTF. V is TRBV5-4 and J is TRBJ1-2, with 7 bases aligning to TRBD1. CDR1 SGHNT and CDR2 YYREEE come from the germline V gene (reference sequence). The ends lost 4 bases at V and 5 bases at J; junction bases unmatched: 2. The CDR3 is 12 residues long.

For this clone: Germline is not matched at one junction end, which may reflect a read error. CDR3 residues: CASSLSSRQGIF. The CDR3 coding sequence is TGTGCCAGCAGTTTATCTTCCAGACAGGGTATCTTC. The rearrangement uses TRBV28 and TRBJ2-1; 7 bases fit TRBD1. The CDR3 is made up of 12 amino acids. Germline CDR1 MDHEN, CDR2 SYDVKM. The whole variable domain, remainder taken from reference TRBV28 and TRBJ2-1, is DVKVTQSSRYLVKRTGEKVFLECVQDMDHENMFWYRQDPGLGLRLIYFSYDVKMKEKGDIPEGYSVSREKKERFSLILESASTNQTSMYLCASSLSSRQGIFGPGTRLTVL.

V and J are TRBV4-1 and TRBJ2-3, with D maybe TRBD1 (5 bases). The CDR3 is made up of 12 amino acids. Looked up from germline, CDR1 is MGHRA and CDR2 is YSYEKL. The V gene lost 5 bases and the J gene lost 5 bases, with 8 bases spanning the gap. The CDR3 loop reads CASSTTGDTQYF. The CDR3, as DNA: TGCGCCAGCAGCACTACAGGAGATACGCAGTATTTT.

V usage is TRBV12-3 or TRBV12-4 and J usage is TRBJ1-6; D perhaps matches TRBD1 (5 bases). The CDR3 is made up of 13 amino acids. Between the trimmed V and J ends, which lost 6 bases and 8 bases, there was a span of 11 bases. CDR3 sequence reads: CASSSGAYSPLHF. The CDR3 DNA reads TGTGCCAGCAGCTCTGGGGCTTATTCACCCCTCCACTTT.